These 22 T cell receptor beta chains were sequenced from one sample in a study of T cells in Graves' hyperthyroidism and ophthalmopathy. TCR beta CDR3 regions were amplified from RNA transcripts. HTBI primers were employed in a first-round RT-PCR of the TCR CDR3. TCRdb re-called the multiplex PCR reads through MiXCR, storing one row per CDR3 protein. The sample carries a few hundred thousand distinct CDR3 sequences, less than 15% recorded once. The source material was blood. The receptor source for this set is a woman under 30 with Graves' hyperthyroidism.

In its sample, this clonotype was seen many times. V gene TRBV11-1 combines with J gene TRBJ1-2; TRBD1 agrees at 7 bases. V shed 7 bases and J 2 bases; nucleotides not matched to a gene: 4. This CDR3 has 13 amino acids. Looked up from germline, CDR1 is SGHAT and CDR2 is FQDESV (reference sequence). The CDR3 reads CASTKTGNYGYTF. CDR3 in DNA: TGTGCCAGCACCAAGACAGGGAACTATGGCTACACCTTC.

This clonotype was observed many times. The chain is built from TRBV2 and TRBJ1-5; 7 bases are a match to TRBD1. In germline, CDR1 is SNHLY, CDR2 FYNNEI. The CDR3 spans 15 residues. V was pared by 4 bases and J by 7 bases, with 10 bases of the junction left unmatched. CDR3 DNA sequence: TGTGCCAGCAGTGTTGGAGGGGGCGCGATACAGCCCCAGCATTTT. Translated, it gives CASSVGGGAIQPQHF.

In regard to this clonotype: This may be a read error: a much more frequent sequence differs by one nucleotide. V usage is TRBV20-1 and J usage is TRBJ2-1; 15 bases fit TRBD2. V shed 2 bases and J 2 bases; nucleotides not matched to a gene: 7. The germline CDR1 and CDR2 sequences are DFQATT and SNEGSKA (reference sequence). This CDR3 is built from 18 residues. The CDR3 spells CSARTRGLAGGPYNEQFF. The CDR3 DNA sequence: TGCAGTGCTAGAACCCGGGGACTAGCGGGGGGCCCCTACAATGAGCAGTTCTTC.

A word on this clonotype: One end of the junction fails to match germline, which may point to a read error. CDR3 region: CASSRGTGWRRSNQPRHF. DNA for the CDR3: TGTGCCAGCAGCCGGGGGACAGGGTGGCGTAGGAGCAATCAGCCCCGGCATTTT. V and J are TRBV6-1 and TRBJ1-5; 9 bases agree with TRBD1. The CDR3 is 18 residues long. Germline loops: CDR1 MNHNS, CDR2 SASEGT.

The rearrangement joins TRBV10-3 to TRBJ2-1, with 8 positions matching TRBD1. The V gene's germline CDR1 is ENHRY and CDR2 SYGVKD. The V segment lost 7 bases and the J segment 5 bases; nucleotides outside the gene matches: 10. This CDR3 has 15 residues. As DNA, the CDR3 is TGTGCCATCAACAAAGCCGGGACAGGCAACAATGAGCAGTTCTTC. This encodes CAINKAGTGNNEQFF.

The table lists this clonotype with a few counts. This chain connects TRBV27 to TRBJ2-4; D is possibly TRBD1 (6 bases). The CDR3 contains 13 residues. Trimming shortened V by 1 base and J by 8 bases, and 9 bases separated the two germline ends. Germline V gives CDR1 MNHEY, CDR2 SMNVEV (reference sequence). The CDR3 bases are TGTGCCAGCAGTTTATTAGAGGGGGACATTCAGTACTTC. Its protein is CASSLLEGDIQYF.

In this sample, this clonotype turned up many times. The J gene is TRBJ2-1, the V gene TRBV5-1; tentatively, D is TRBD1 (5 bases). Germline assignment: CDR1 SGHRS and CDR2 YFSETQ. V was cut by 3 bases and J by 11 bases, with 12 bases left in between. The CDR3 contains 12 residues. The CDR3 sequence is CASSSKGIQQFF. The CDR3 bases are TGCGCCAGCAGCTCTAAGGGGATCCAGCAGTTCTTC. The whole variable domain, remainder taken from reference TRBV5-1 and TRBJ2-1, is KAGVTQTPRYLIKTRGQQVTLSCSPISGHRSVSWYQQTPGQGLQFLFEYFSETQRNKGNFPGRFSGRQFSNSRSEMNVSTLELGDSALYLCASSSKGIQQFFGPGTRLTVL.

This clonotype was recorded at least ten times. The chain recombines TRBV6-2 or TRBV6-3 with TRBJ1-1, with D possibly matching TRBD1 (5 bases). V lost 7 bases and J 11 bases, leaving 14 bases between the germline ends. CDR1 is MNHEY and CDR2 is SVGEGT in the germline V gene. The CDR3 consists of 11 residues. The CDR3 DNA reads as TGTGCCAGCACGGGGGATGTGGTGGCTTTCTTT. Encoded protein: CASTGDVVAFF.

This clonotype has ten or more counts. The genes are TRBV9 and TRBJ1-5; no clear D. The V end lost 0 bases, the J end lost 5 bases, and 9 bases lay between the germline ends. The germline gives CDR1 SGDLS, CDR2 YYNGEE. The CDR3 is made up of 14 amino acids. CDR3 in DNA: TGTGCCAGCAGCGTAGACGGCGGATATCAGCCCCAGCATTTT. Its translation is CASSVDGGYQPQHF.

This clonotype occurred many times. V and J are TRBV29-1 and TRBJ2-3; 10 bases match TRBD2. The V gene end was trimmed by 3 bases and the J gene end by 7 bases; junction bases not matched to a gene: 10. The CDR3 loop spans 15 amino acids. CDR1 and CDR2 from the germline V gene are SQVTM and ANQGSEA. The CDR3 protein is CSVDSGGAITNTQYF. CDR3 DNA: TGCAGCGTTGACAGCGGGGGGGCCATCACGAATACGCAGTATTTT.

This clonotype has at least ten counts. The V and J genes are TRBV10-3 and TRBJ1-2; 8 positions agree with TRBD1. CDR3 size: 14 residues. V lost 8 bases to trimming and J lost 3 bases; unmatched junction nucleotides: 8. Germline-derived CDR1 and CDR2 are ENHRY and SYGVKD. DNA of the CDR3: TGTGCCATCGCCCAGGGGGCTGGTGACTATGGCTACACCTTC. It translates to CAIAQGAGDYGYTF.

The chain joins TRBV27 to TRBJ2-7; D tentatively fits TRBD1 or TRBD2 (5 bases each). V dropped 11 bases and J dropped 6 bases, with 11 bases sitting between them. The CDR3 loop spans 10 amino acids. The germline V gene has CDR1 MNHEY and CDR2 SMNVEV (reference sequence). CDR3 amino acids: CASGAAEQYF. In nucleotides, the CDR3 is TGTGCCTCCGGGGCGGCCGAGCAGTACTTC.

This clonotype has ten or more counts. This rearrangement joins TRBV19 to TRBJ1-1, with D perhaps TRBD1 (5 bases). The germline gives CDR1 LNHDA, CDR2 SQIVND (reference sequence). The V end was cut by 9 bases, the J end by 5 bases, with 19 bases between. This CDR3 spans 14 amino acids. The DNA for the CDR3 is TGTGCCAGCGAACCGGGGGGGGATTTGACTGAAGCTTTCTTT. Protein product: CASEPGGDLTEAFF. Using reference TRBV19 and TRBJ1-1 for the parts outside the CDR3, the full variable domain is DGGITQSPKYLFRKEGQNVTLSCEQNLNHDAMYWYRQDPGQGLRLIYYSQIVNDFQKGDIAEGYSVSREKKESFPLTVTSAQKNPTAFYLCASEPGGDLTEAFFGQGTRLTVV.

This clonotype was seen ten or more times. V usage is TRBV2 and J usage is TRBJ2-1; tentatively, D is TRBD2 (5 bases). The CDR3 totals 13 residues. Trimming pared 7 bases from V and 12 bases from J, leaving 19 bases between. Per germline, CDR1 SNHLY and CDR2 FYNNEI. The CDR3 loop reads CASNLATEFAQFF. The CDR3 DNA sequence: TGTGCCAGCAATTTAGCGACGGAATTTGCGCAGTTCTTC.

This clonotype was seen many times. The chain uses TRBV7-2 and TRBJ2-7; weak D call: TRBD2 (5 bases). Germline CDR1 reads SGHTA; CDR2 reads FQGNSA. The ends were cut back, 5 bases at V and 4 bases at J, with 9 bases in the middle. The CDR3 has 12 residues. CDR3 DNA sequence: TGTGCCAGCAGCGGGAGATCTTACGAGCAGTACTTC. Translated: CASSGRSYEQYF.

This clonotype was seen at least ten times. The chain employs TRBV11-3 and TRBJ2-1; 7 bases agree with TRBD2. J was trimmed by 8 bases and V by 1 base; bases with no gene match: 8. CDR1 and CDR2 (germline): SGHNT, YENEEA. This CDR3 region has 15 residues. DNA of the CDR3: TGTGCCAGCAGCTTAGGCGGGAGTAGGGTAGATGAGCAGTTCTTC. This sequence encodes CASSLGGSRVDEQFF.

This clonotype was found a few times. The gene calls are TRBV4-1 and TRBJ1-5; D unclear. Trimming removed 4 bases from V and 6 bases from J, with 7 bases in between. Germline loops: CDR1 MGHRA, CDR2 YSYEKL. The CDR3 runs to 12 residues. In DNA form, the CDR3 reads TGCGCCAGCAGCCTTCCGTCTCAGCCCCAGCATTTT. This codes for CASSLPSQPQHF.

This clonotype has at least ten counts. The chain couples TRBV12-3 or TRBV12-4 to TRBJ2-3, with D unresolved. The CDR3 spans 11 residues. The V end lost 8 bases, the J end lost 0 bases, and 3 bases lay between the germline ends. CDR3 amino acids: CASRSTDTQYF. DNA for the CDR3: TGTGCCAGCCGGAGCACAGATACGCAGTATTTT.

There are many counts of this clonotype. V is TRBV27 and J is TRBJ1-1, with D tentatively TRBD1 (6 bases). From germline, CDR1 is MNHEY and CDR2 SMNVEV (reference sequence). This CDR3 has 16 amino acids. V shed 5 bases and J shed 1 base, with 17 bases lying between them. The CDR3 reads CASSPSQGRANTEAFF. In DNA, the CDR3 is TGTGCCAGCAGTCCCTCACAGGGAAGAGCGAACACTGAAGCTTTCTTT.

This clonotype was seen repeatedly, ten times or more. The V gene is TRBV5-8, the J gene TRBJ2-7, with no clear D. Trimming removed 2 bases at V and 6 bases at J, with 15 bases between. The germline V gene encodes CDR1 SGHTS and CDR2 YDEGEE. The CDR3 spans 14 residues. CDR3 in amino acids: CASSFGRKRIEQYF. CDR3 DNA: TGTGCCAGCAGCTTCGGGCGTAAACGCATCGAGCAGTACTTC.

In its sample, this clonotype was seen a few times. This could be a read error, since a much larger clone is one nucleotide away. The chain combines TRBV5-1 with TRBJ2-7; TRBD1 matches 7 bases. The V and J ends lost 0 bases and 7 bases, in that order; junction bases with no gene match: 7. The CDR3 spans 14 residues. The germline gives CDR1 SGHRS, CDR2 YFSETQ. This CDR3 is CASSLGQGWDEQYF. The DNA of the CDR3 is TGCGCCAGCAGCTTGGGACAGGGCTGGGATGAGCAGTACTTC.

This clonotype was observed at least ten times. V and J are TRBV9 and TRBJ2-1; D is unclear. Germline V CDR1 and CDR2: SGDLS, YYNGEE. V lost 1 base, J lost 10 bases, and 9 bases lay in between. The CDR3 runs 12 residues. The CDR3 DNA is TGTGCCAGCAGCGTATTAACGGGCGAGCAGTTCTTC. Its translation is CASSVLTGEQFF.